These 16 T cell receptor beta chains share one sample of origin, sequenced in a study of identical twins. Each CDR3 protein is one row after TCRdb ran MiXCR on the 5' RACE reads. The sample carries some 710,000 distinct CDR3 sequences, around 6.1% recorded once. Sequenced material: naive T cells sorted from blood. These receptors all stem from a young man in good health.

This clonotype was detected ten times or more. The chain joins TRBV4-3 to TRBJ2-7; D is undetermined. Germline V gene data show CDR1 as LGHNA and CDR2 as YSLEER. V was pared by 0 bases and J by 6 bases, with 6 bases between. CDR3 length equals 12 residues. CDR3 sequence: CASSQDRREQYF. CDR3 coding DNA: TGCGCCAGCAGCCAAGATCGACGCGAGCAGTACTTC.

J is TRBJ1-1 and V is TRBV28; D gene uncertain. V gave up 3 bases and J gave up 7 bases, with 9 bases separating them. This CDR3 region has 12 residues. Looked up from germline, CDR1 is MDHEN and CDR2 is SYDVKM. The CDR3, as DNA: TGTGCCAGCAGTTTGTTTGTAAATGAAGCTTTCTTT. It specifies CASSLFVNEAFF. The full variable domain, completed using reference TRBV28 and TRBJ1-1, is DVKVTQSSRYLVKRTGEKVFLECVQDMDHENMFWYRQDPGLGLRLIYFSYDVKMKEKGDIPEGYSVSREKKERFSLILESASTNQTSMYLCASSLFVNEAFFGQGTRLTVV.

This clonotype was seen many times. The V gene is TRBV29-1, the J gene TRBJ1-1, with D possibly being TRBD1 (5 bases). The germline gives CDR1 SQVTM, CDR2 ANQGSEA. This CDR3 has 13 residues. Trimming stripped 4 bases from V and 0 bases from J, with 9 bases between. CDR3 region: CSVVGTMNTEAFF. CDR3 nucleotides: TGCAGCGTTGTGGGGACGATGAACACTGAAGCTTTCTTT. The variable domain in full, completed from reference TRBV29-1 and TRBJ1-1, reads SAVISQKPSRDICQRGTSLTIQCQVDSQVTMMFWYRQQPGQSLTLIATANQGSEATYESGFVIDKFPISRPNLTFSTLTVSNMSPEDSSIYLCSVVGTMNTEAFFGQGTRLTVV.

V usage is TRBV6-2 or TRBV6-3 and J usage is TRBJ2-4; TRBD1 matches at 12 bases. Trimming removed 6 bases from V and 8 bases from J; junction bases left unmatched: 2. Germline V gene lookup returns CDR1 MNHEY and CDR2 SVGEGT. This CDR3 region has 13 residues. The DNA of the CDR3 is TGTGCCAGCAGGGGGACAGGGGGCTACATTCAGTACTTC. This codes for CASRGTGGYIQYF.

This clonotype was recorded at least ten times. V gene TRBV20-1 combines with J gene TRBJ2-1; 9 positions match TRBD2. The V and J ends lost 5 bases and 3 bases, in that order; junction bases with no gene match: 5. Per the germline V gene, CDR1 is DFQATT and CDR2 is SNEGSKA (reference sequence). CDR3 size: 14 residues. The CDR3 here is CSAASGTFYNEQFF. Written as DNA, the CDR3 is TGCAGTGCTGCTAGCGGGACCTTCTACAATGAGCAGTTCTTC.

This clonotype appeared a few times. CDR3 residues: CAGNRGSGELFF. CDR3 nucleotides: TGTGCCGGGAATCGGGGGTCCGGGGAGCTGTTTTTT. The rearrangement links TRBV28 to TRBJ2-2, with D possibly matching TRBD2 (6 bases). CDR3 length: 12 amino acids. The germline V and J ends were trimmed by 11 bases and 6 bases, with 13 bases remaining between them. Germline V gene lookup returns CDR1 MDHEN and CDR2 SYDVKM.

This clonotype was detected many times. V and J are TRBV9 and TRBJ2-2; TRBD1 is a possible D gene (5 bases). The CDR3 is 15 amino acids. Between the trimmed V and J ends, which lost 0 bases and 6 bases, there was a span of 12 bases. In germline, CDR1 is SGDLS, CDR2 YYNGEE. The CDR3 DNA is TGTGCCAGCAGCGTAGGACAGAATACACCCGGGGAGCTGTTTTTT. It specifies CASSVGQNTPGELFF.

The chain combines TRBV25-1 with TRBJ2-5; maybe TRBD1 (6 bases). V shed 4 bases and J shed 4 bases, with 13 bases lying between them. The CDR3 has 14 residues. CDR1 is MGHDK, CDR2 SYGVNS, per germline. The CDR3 DNA follows: TGTGCCAGCAGTGCCCCGACAGGAACAGAGACCCAGTACTTC. As protein: CASSAPTGTETQYF.

In this sample, this clonotype turned up a few times. V usage is TRBV7-6 and J usage is TRBJ2-7; D possibly uses TRBD1 or TRBD2 (5 bases each). Germline loops: CDR1 SGHVS, CDR2 FNYEAQ. V was shortened by 4 bases and J by 4 bases, with 32 bases between the two germline ends. There are 20 residues in the CDR3. CDR3 bases: TGTGCCAGCAGCTGGGGACGTACGGGATTCATTTCGGGTGAGGTTTACGAGCAGTACGTC. Protein product: CASSWGRTGFISGEVYEQYV.

This clonotype was observed at least ten times. This chain links TRBV29-1 with TRBJ2-1; D is possibly TRBD1 (6 bases). CDR1 and CDR2 from the germline V gene are SQVTM and ANQGSEA. This CDR3 is built from 14 residues. V lost 5 bases to trimming and J lost 1 base, with 12 bases between them. As DNA, the CDR3 is TGCAGCGTTCTTGGGACAATATCCTACAATGAGCAGTTCTTC. It encodes CSVLGTISYNEQFF.

This clonotype was picked up many times. The V call is TRBV20-1, the J call TRBJ2-5; D perhaps matches TRBD1 (5 bases). Germline CDR1 and CDR2: DFQATT and SNEGSKA (reference sequence). This CDR3 has 15 amino acids. V shed 4 bases and J shed 5 bases, with 20 bases lying between them. The CDR3 spells CSATIRQRGWETQYF. The CDR3 region has the DNA TGCAGTGCTACCATTCGACAGAGAGGATGGGAGACCCAGTACTTC.

The V call is TRBV25-1, the J call TRBJ2-3; D gene unclear. The CDR3 has 14 amino acids. V was clipped by 3 bases and J by 6 bases, with 13 bases between them. Germline V gene data show CDR1 as MGHDK and CDR2 as SYGVNS. The CDR3, as DNA: TGTGCCAGCAGTGACCCCCCCTACGGGGATACGCAGTATTTT. This codes for CASSDPPYGDTQYF.

In this sample, this clonotype turned up many times. The chain couples TRBV7-9 to TRBJ2-1; D tentatively reads TRBD1 or TRBD2 (6 bases each). The V gene's germline CDR1 is SEHNR and CDR2 FQNEAQ (reference sequence). The germline V and J ends were trimmed by 2 bases and 8 bases, with 16 bases remaining between them. The CDR3 is 15 residues long. The CDR3 nucleotides read TGTGCCAGCAGCTTACCGGGGGCTACAAATCATGAGCAGTTCTTC. It is translated as CASSLPGATNHEQFF. Together with reference TRBV7-9 and TRBJ2-1, the CDR3 gives the full variable domain: DTGVSQNPRHKITKRGQNVTFRCDPISEHNRLYWYRQTLGQGPEFLTYFQNEAQLEKSRLLSDRFSAERPKGSFSTLEIQRTEQGDSAMYLCASSLPGATNHEQFFGPGTRLTVL.

This clonotype has a count of ten or more. The J gene is TRBJ2-1, the V gene TRBV12-3 or TRBV12-4; 7 positions match TRBD2. V dropped 8 bases and J dropped 7; count of bases not matched to a gene: 5. This CDR3 contains 12 residues. DNA for the CDR3: TGTGCCAGCTTCGGGCGGGGGAATGAGCAGTTCTTC. This encodes CASFGRGNEQFF.

In DNA, the CDR3 is TGTGCCAGCGGGGAGCGTGGGGTCCCCTACAATGAGCAGTTCTTC. Translated, it gives CASGERGVPYNEQFF. The chain has TRBV12-3 or TRBV12-4 and TRBJ2-1; tentatively, D is TRBD2 (5 bases). There are 15 residues in the CDR3. The V end lost 8 bases, the J end lost 2 bases, and 16 bases lay between the germline ends.

This clonotype has a count of ten or more. The chain carries TRBV12-3 or TRBV12-4 and TRBJ2-7, with 7 nucleotides matching TRBD2. The CDR3 has 15 amino acids. The J segment lost 4 bases and the V segment lost 3 bases, leaving 9 bases of the junction unmatched. The CDR3 sequence is CASSFSGGSRYEQYV. In nucleotides, the CDR3 is TGTGCCAGCAGTTTTTCCGGCGGGAGTCGTTACGAGCAGTACGTC.